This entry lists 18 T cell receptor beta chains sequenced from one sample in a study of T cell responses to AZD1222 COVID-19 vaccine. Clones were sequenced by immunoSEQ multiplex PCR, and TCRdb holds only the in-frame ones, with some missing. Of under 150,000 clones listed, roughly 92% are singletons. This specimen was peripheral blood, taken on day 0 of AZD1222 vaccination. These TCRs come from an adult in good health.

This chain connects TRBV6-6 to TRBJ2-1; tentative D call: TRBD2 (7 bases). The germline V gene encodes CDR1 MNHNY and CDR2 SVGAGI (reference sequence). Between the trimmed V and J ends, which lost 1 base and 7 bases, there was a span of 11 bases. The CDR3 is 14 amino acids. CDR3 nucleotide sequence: TGTGCCAGCAGTTACTACAGGGAGGGTAATGAGCAGTTCTTC. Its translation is CASSYYREGNEQFF.

The CDR3 bases are TGCGCCAGCAGCCAAGGACGGACTAGCACAGATACGCAGTATTTT. Translated: CASSQGRTSTDTQYF. The J gene is TRBJ2-3, the V gene TRBV5-1; D is perhaps TRBD2 (5 bases). V lost 4 bases to trimming and J lost 0 bases, with 12 bases between them. Germline V gene sequence: CDR1 SGHRS, CDR2 YFSETQ. This CDR3 contains 15 residues.

The CDR3 sequence: CASKRTEGRNSPLHF. DNA for the CDR3: TGTGCCAGTAAACGGACAGAAGGACGAAATTCACCCCTCCACTTT. The genes are TRBV19 and TRBJ1-6; tentatively, D is TRBD1 (6 bases). This CDR3 contains 15 residues. The germline CDR1 and CDR2 sequences are LNHDA and SQIVND (reference sequence). V was shortened by 7 bases and J by 7 bases, with 17 bases between the two germline ends. The variable domain in full, completed from reference TRBV19 and TRBJ1-6, reads DGGITQSPKYLFRKEGQNVTLSCEQNLNHDAMYWYRQDPGQGLRLIYYSQIVNDFQKGDIAEGYSVSREKKESFPLTVTSAQKNPTAFYLCASKRTEGRNSPLHFGNGTRLTVT.

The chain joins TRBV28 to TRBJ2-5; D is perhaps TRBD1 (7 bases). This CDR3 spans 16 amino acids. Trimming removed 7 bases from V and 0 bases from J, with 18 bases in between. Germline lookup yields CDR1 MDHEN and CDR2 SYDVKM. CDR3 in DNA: TGTGCCAGCAAGGAGGGAGGACAGGCGTACCAAGAGACCCAGTACTTC. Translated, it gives CASKEGGQAYQETQYF.

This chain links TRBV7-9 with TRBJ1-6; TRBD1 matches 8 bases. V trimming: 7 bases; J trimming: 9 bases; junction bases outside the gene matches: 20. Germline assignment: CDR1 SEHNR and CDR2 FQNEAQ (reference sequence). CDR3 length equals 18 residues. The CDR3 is CASNPRAESGQGGSPLHF. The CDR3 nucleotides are TGTGCCAGCAACCCCCGAGCGGAGAGCGGACAGGGCGGTTCACCCCTCCACTTT. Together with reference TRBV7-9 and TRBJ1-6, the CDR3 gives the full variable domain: DTGVSQNPRHKITKRGQNVTFRCDPISEHNRLYWYRQTLGQGPEFLTYFQNEAQLEKSRLLSDRFSAERPKGSFSTLEIQRTEQGDSAMYLCASNPRAESGQGGSPLHFGNGTRLTVT.

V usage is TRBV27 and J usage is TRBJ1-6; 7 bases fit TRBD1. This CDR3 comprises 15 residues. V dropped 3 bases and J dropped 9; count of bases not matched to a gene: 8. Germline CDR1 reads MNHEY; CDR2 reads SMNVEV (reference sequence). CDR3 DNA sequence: TGTGCCAGCAGTTTTGCCGGGACAGTTAGTTCACCCCTCCACTTT. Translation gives CASSFAGTVSSPLHF.

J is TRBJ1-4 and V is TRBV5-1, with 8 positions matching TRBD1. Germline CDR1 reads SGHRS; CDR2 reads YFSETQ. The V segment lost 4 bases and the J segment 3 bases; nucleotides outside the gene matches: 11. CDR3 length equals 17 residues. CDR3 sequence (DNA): TGCGCCAGCAGCGCCCGACAGGGGAACTTGGCTAATGAAAAACTGTTTTTT. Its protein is CASSARQGNLANEKLFF.

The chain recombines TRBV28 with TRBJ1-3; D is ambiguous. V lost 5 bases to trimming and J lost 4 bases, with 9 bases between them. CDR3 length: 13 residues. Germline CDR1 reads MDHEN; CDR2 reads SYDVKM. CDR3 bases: TGTGCCAGCAGTCGCAGTGGGGGAAACACCATATATTTT. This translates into CASSRSGGNTIYF.

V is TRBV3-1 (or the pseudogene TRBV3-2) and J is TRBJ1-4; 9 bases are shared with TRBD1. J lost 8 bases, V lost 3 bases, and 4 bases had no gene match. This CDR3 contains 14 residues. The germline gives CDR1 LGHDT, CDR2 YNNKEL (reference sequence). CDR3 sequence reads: CASSQGTGFEKLFF. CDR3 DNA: TGTGCCAGCAGCCAGGGGACAGGGTTCGAAAAACTGTTTTTT.

The CDR3 sequence is CASSAGTPSYEQYF. The DNA for the CDR3 is TGTGCCAGCAGCGCCGGGACGCCTTCCTACGAGCAGTACTTC. This chain uses TRBV7-9 with TRBJ2-7; D may correspond to TRBD1 or TRBD2 (5 bases each). Germline V CDR1 and CDR2: SEHNR, FQNEAQ (reference sequence). Trimming shortened V by 5 bases and J by 1 base, and 12 bases separated the two germline ends. The CDR3 is made up of 14 amino acids.

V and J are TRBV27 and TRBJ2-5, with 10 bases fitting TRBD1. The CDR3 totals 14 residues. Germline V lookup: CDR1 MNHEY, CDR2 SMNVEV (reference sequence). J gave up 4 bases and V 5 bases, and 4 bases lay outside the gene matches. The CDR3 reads CASSPGTGVETQYF. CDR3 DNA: TGTGCCAGCAGTCCGGGGACAGGGGTAGAGACCCAGTACTTC.

Here the CDR3 DNA reads TGTGCCAGCAGAGCGACTCCCAGGGCTTTTTCAAGCGAGCAGTACTTC. Its translation is CASRATPRAFSSEQYF. The chain carries TRBV5-6 and TRBJ2-7; D may be TRBD1 (5 bases). This CDR3 has 16 amino acids. The germline V gene has CDR1 SGHDT and CDR2 YYEEEE. Trimming pared 5 bases from V and 6 bases from J, leaving 24 bases between. The full variable domain, rest sourced from reference TRBV5-6 and TRBJ2-7, is DAGVTQSPTHLIKTRGQQVTLRCSPKSGHDTVSWYQQALGQGPQFIFQYYEEEERQRGNFPDRFSGHQFPNYSSELNVNALLLGDSALYLCASRATPRAFSSEQYFGPGTRLTVT.

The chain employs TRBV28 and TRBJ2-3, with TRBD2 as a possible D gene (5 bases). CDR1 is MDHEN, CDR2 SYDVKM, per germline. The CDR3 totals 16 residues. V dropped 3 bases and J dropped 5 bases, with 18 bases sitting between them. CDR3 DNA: TGTGCCAGCAGTTTGTTGAGGGAAAAGCACTTAGATACGCAGTATTTT. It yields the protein CASSLLREKHLDTQYF.

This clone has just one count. The CDR3 sequence is CASTSGAAETQYF. CDR3 DNA: TGTGCCAGCACCTCAGGGGCGGCGGAGACCCAGTACTTC. The chain uses TRBV11-2 and TRBJ2-5, with a weak D call TRBD1 (6 bases). The V gene's germline CDR1 is SGHAT and CDR2 FQNNGV. Trimming removed 7 bases from V and 5 bases from J, with 14 bases in between. The CDR3 consists of 13 residues.

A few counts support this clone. DNA for the CDR3: TGTGCCAGCAGTGATCGAAACGAGGGGAATGACAATCAGCCCCAGCATTTT. It codes for CASSDRNEGNDNQPQHF. The rearrangement links TRBV25-1 to TRBJ1-5, with D possibly TRBD1 on 5 matching bases. From germline, CDR1 is MGHDK and CDR2 SYGVNS. Deletions cut 3 bases from V and 3 bases from J, with 18 bases between. The CDR3 spans 17 residues.

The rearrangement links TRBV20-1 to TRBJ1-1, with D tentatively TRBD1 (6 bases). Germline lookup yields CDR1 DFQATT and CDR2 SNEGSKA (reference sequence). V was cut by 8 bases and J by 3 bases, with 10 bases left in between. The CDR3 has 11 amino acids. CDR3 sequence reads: CSKGGYTEAFF. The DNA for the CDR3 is TGCAGTAAAGGGGGTTACACTGAAGCTTTCTTT.

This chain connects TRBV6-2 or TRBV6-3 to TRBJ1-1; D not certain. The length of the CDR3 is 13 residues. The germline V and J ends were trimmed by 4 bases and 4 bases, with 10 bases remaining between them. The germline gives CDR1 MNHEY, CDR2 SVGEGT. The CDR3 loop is CASSWHVGTEAFF. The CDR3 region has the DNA TGTGCCAGCAGTTGGCATGTGGGCACTGAAGCTTTCTTT.

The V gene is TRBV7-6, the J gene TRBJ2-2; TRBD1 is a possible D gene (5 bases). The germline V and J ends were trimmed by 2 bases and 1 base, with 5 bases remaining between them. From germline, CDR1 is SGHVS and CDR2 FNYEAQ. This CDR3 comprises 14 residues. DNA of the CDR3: TGTGCCAGCAGCTTAACAGGGAACACCGGGGAGCTGTTTTTT. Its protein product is CASSLTGNTGELFF.